A selection of T cell receptor beta chains follows, all from one sample in a study of blood T cell repertoires in COVID-19. Repertoires were generated with immunoSEQ multiplex PCR, while TCRdb's copy carries only in-frame clones and drops some. The sample contains about 140,000 clones, approximately 79% of which appear only once. Specimen: PBMCs or T cells enriched from blood (not recorded which). The source is a woman aged 45-65 years who had recovered from COVID-19. CDR3s include the opening cysteine and the closing phenylalanine or tryptophan. The order of the fields is CDR3 length, D gene, J gene, clone size, V gene, CDR3 DNA, CDR3 protein. D genes are given only for firm matches. Clone size is shown for a subset of rows, as once, few, many or a class of expanded clone.

>15|NA|TRBJ2-1|NA|TRBV7-3
TGTGCCAGCAGCAAAACCCAGGACAACTACAATGAGCAGTTCTTC
CASSKTQDNYNEQFF
>14|TRBD2|TRBJ2-7|many|TRBV27
TGTGCCAGCAGCCCCGGGACTACAGCTTACGAGCAGTACTTC
CASSPGTTAYEQYF
>14|NA|TRBJ1-2|NA|TRBV12-2
TGTGCAAGTCGCTTCCCCTACAGAACCTATGGCTACACCTTC
CASRFPYRTYGYTF
>12|NA|TRBJ1-2|NA|TRBV3-1/TRBV3-2
TGTGCCAGCCGGGACACTCTCGATGGCTACACCTTC
CASRDTLDGYTF
>15|NA|TRBJ2-7|NA|TRBV3-1/TRBV3-2
TGTGCCAGCAGCCAAGATACAGGGAGGGGAGACGAGCAGTACTTC
CASSQDTGRGDEQYF
>15|NA|TRBJ2-5|NA|TRBV6-4
TGTGCCAGCAGTGACTCAGGTGACTCTGAAGAGACCCAGTACTTC
CASSDSGDSEETQYF
>15|TRBD2|TRBJ2-2|NA|TRBV30
TGTGCCTGGAGTTTAGCGGGGGGATTGTCCGGGGAGCTGTTTTTT
CAWSLAGGLSGELFF
>16|NA|TRBJ2-7|NA|TRBV2
TGTGCCAGCAGTGCCTGGGCTATGGGGAGCTCCTACGAGCAGTACTTC
CASSAWAMGSSYEQYF
>12|NA|TRBJ2-5|NA|TRBV28
TGTGCCAGCAGGGGGGGACGGGAGACCCAGTACTTC
CASRGGRETQYF
>16|TRBD1|TRBJ2-2|NA|TRBV5-5
TGTGCCAGCAGCCGCCAAACCGGGACAGGGGCCGGGGAGCTGTTTTTT
CASSRQTGTGAGELFF
>14|TRBD2|TRBJ2-1|NA|TRBV19
TGTGCCAGTAGTATCAGCGGGGGGGCCGGTGAGCAGTTCTTC
CASSISGGAGEQFF
>16|TRBD2|TRBJ2-3|NA|TRBV4-1
TGCGCCAGCAGCCCAAGACCCGGGGGGGCCCCAGATACGCAGTATTTT
CASSPRPGGAPDTQYF
>13|NA|TRBJ2-7|many|TRBV29-1
TGCAGCGTTGAAAATGGGCCCAGTCGCGAGCAGTACTTC
CSVENGPSREQYF